Below, one T cell receptor (beta chain) is given with its context. The record originates from a study of blood T cell repertoires in COVID-19. Using immunoSEQ multiplex PCR, the repertoire was profiled, and TCRdb retains in-frame clones only, with some absent. The sample shows more than 45,000 clones, approximately 91% of them seen only once. CDR3 length equals 14 residues. Germline V gene lookup returns CDR1 SGHAT and CDR2 FQNNGV. V was clipped by 1 base and J by 4 bases; unmatched bases: 2. This receptor was identified in a woman older than 75 with acute or convalescent COVID-19. The sequencing input was peripheral blood. V usage is TRBV11-2 and J usage is TRBJ2-3; 7 bases agree with TRBD2. CDR3 region: CASSLGLAADTQYF. The CDR3 nucleotides are TGTGCCAGCAGCTTAGGACTAGCTGCAGATACGCAGTATTTT.